Following are 19 T cell receptor beta chains from one sample sequenced in a study of OX40 agonist ivuxolimab in advanced cancers. The repertoire was sequenced with immunoSEQ multiplex PCR; TCRdb's copy has only in-frame clones and lacks some. The sample lists about 79,000 clones, 80% to 95% seen once, with roughly 7.4% in the top ten. Sequenced material: CD4+ or CD8+ T cells sorted from blood, taken in a trial of the OX40 agonist ivuxolimab. Receptors were obtained from an adult with an advanced solid tumor such as melanoma, head and neck, liver or kidney cancer.

The gene calls are TRBV20-1 and TRBJ1-4; D not certain. The CDR3 length is 11 residues. Germline-derived CDR1 and CDR2 are DFQATT and SNEGSKA (reference sequence). V was pared by 4 bases and J by 8 bases, with 8 bases between. CDR3 sequence reads: CSAMIYEKLFF. In DNA form, the CDR3 reads TGCAGTGCTATGATTTACGAAAAACTGTTTTTT.

The V call is TRBV28, the J call TRBJ1-1; 7 nucleotides agree with TRBD1. The CDR3 loop spans 13 amino acids. Trimming took 5 bases from V and 4 from J; bases not matched to a gene: 4. Germline V gives CDR1 MDHEN, CDR2 SYDVKM. The CDR3 protein is CASSADRVTEAFF. CDR3 DNA: TGTGCCAGCAGTGCCGACAGGGTCACTGAAGCTTTCTTT.

V is TRBV7-2 and J is TRBJ2-3, with a weak D call TRBD2 (6 bases). V was clipped by 4 bases and J by 3 bases, with 11 bases between them. The CDR3 runs to 14 residues. Per the germline V gene, CDR1 is SGHTA and CDR2 is FQGNSA. The CDR3 DNA is TGTGCCAGCAGCTCGGGGGTTTGGACAGATACGCAGTATTTT. This gives the protein CASSSGVWTDTQYF.

The chain is built from TRBV27 and TRBJ2-7, with D unclear. The CDR3 consists of 15 residues. V lost 1 base and J lost 3, with 13 bases in between. CDR1 and CDR2 from the germline V gene are MNHEY and SMNVEV (reference sequence). DNA for the CDR3: TGTGCCAGCAGTTTATATCTGGGAACCGACTACGAGCAGTACTTC. Translated: CASSLYLGTDYEQYF.

The chain carries TRBV5-1 and TRBJ2-1; possibly TRBD2 for D (5 bases). Trimming pared 4 bases from V and 0 bases from J, leaving 14 bases between. CDR3 size: 16 residues. Per germline, CDR1 SGHRS and CDR2 YFSETQ. CDR3 in DNA: TGCGCCAGCAGCCAAAGATCAGAGGGCTCCTACAATGAGCAGTTCTTC. Its translation is CASSQRSEGSYNEQFF.

The chain joins TRBV7-6 to TRBJ2-3; TRBD1 matches at 8 bases. The CDR3 length is 15 residues. The V gene's germline CDR1 is SGHVS and CDR2 FNYEAQ. V lost 5 bases and J lost 2; bases outside the gene matches: 6. In nucleotides, the CDR3 is TGTGCCAGCAGCCATTCAGGGGGCATCACAGATACGCAGTATTTT. Encoded protein: CASSHSGGITDTQYF.

The chain is built from TRBV28 and TRBJ2-1; 9 positions match TRBD2. The germline V gene has CDR1 MDHEN and CDR2 SYDVKM. The V and J ends lost 7 bases and 7 bases, in that order; junction bases with no gene match: 14. This CDR3 comprises 16 residues. CDR3 sequence (DNA): TGTGCCAGCACCGATAGCGGGAGACCGGCAGTAAATGAGCAGTTCTTC. Translation gives CASTDSGRPAVNEQFF.

The genes are TRBV6-5 and TRBJ2-7; TRBD1 agrees at 10 bases. The CDR3 runs to 15 residues. Germline V gene lookup returns CDR1 MNHEY and CDR2 SVGAGI. Trimming removed 4 bases from V and 7 bases from J; junction bases left unmatched: 10. This CDR3 is CASSSTGQGLWEQYF. The DNA for the CDR3 is TGTGCCAGCAGTTCTACGGGACAGGGGTTGTGGGAGCAGTACTTC.

V usage is TRBV7-3 and J usage is TRBJ1-2, with 10 bases matching TRBD1. The CDR3 has 14 residues. Per germline, CDR1 SGHTA and CDR2 FQGTGA. V dropped 5 bases and J dropped 8; count of bases not matched to a gene: 8. CDR3 sequence: CASSPGQGSDGYTF. The DNA for the CDR3 is TGTGCCAGCAGCCCGGGACAGGGGAGTGACGGCTACACCTTC.

The chain is built from TRBV11-2 and TRBJ2-3; 7 positions agree with TRBD2. V lost 1 base, J lost 2 bases, and 6 bases stayed unmatched. The germline V gene has CDR1 SGHAT and CDR2 FQNNGV. The CDR3 length is 16 residues. The CDR3 bases are TGTGCCAGCAGCTTAGGGGCTAGCGGAACCACAGATACGCAGTATTTT. Amino acids: CASSLGASGTTDTQYF.

The rearrangement uses TRBV7-8 and TRBJ2-2, with TRBD1 matching 8 bases. V shed 3 bases, J shed 4 bases, and the junction held 1 base outside the gene matches. The germline CDR1 and CDR2 sequences are SGHVS and FQNEAQ. This CDR3 is 14 amino acids long. CDR3 bases: TGTGCCAGCAGCTTTCAGGGGGCCACCGGGGAGCTGTTTTTT. Translating it yields CASSFQGATGELFF.

This clone was picked up one time. CDR3 coding DNA: TGTGCCAGGACGGGGACTAACTACAATGAGCAGTTCTTC. It is translated as CARTGTNYNEQFF. J is TRBJ2-1 and V is TRBV28; 7 nucleotides match TRBD2. With V trimmed by 9 bases and J by 3 bases, 5 bases remained unmatched. CDR1 is MDHEN, CDR2 SYDVKM, per germline. This CDR3 has 13 residues.

The chain uses TRBV9 and TRBJ2-5; D is uncertain. Germline CDR1 SGDLS, CDR2 YYNGEE. Deletions cut 2 bases from V and 2 bases from J, with 16 bases between. This CDR3 is 16 amino acids long. CDR3 DNA sequence: TGTGCCAGCAGCGTTACCTGGTTGGGCAGTCAAGAGACCCAGTACTTC. It encodes CASSVTWLGSQETQYF.

The chain has TRBV7-2 and TRBJ2-1; a possible D gene is TRBD1 (5 bases). CDR1 is SGHTA and CDR2 is FQGNSA in the germline V gene. This CDR3 has 14 residues. Between the trimmed V and J ends, which lost 0 bases and 4 bases, there was a span of 7 bases. The CDR3 sequence is CASSLAYRYNEQFF. CDR3 nucleotides: TGTGCCAGCAGCTTAGCCTACAGGTACAATGAGCAGTTCTTC.

The J gene is TRBJ1-1, the V gene TRBV15; TRBD1 might be the D (5 bases). Trimming cost V 2 bases and J 8 bases, with 9 bases left between them. The CDR3 has 12 amino acids. The germline V gene encodes CDR1 LNHNV and CDR2 YYDKDF (reference sequence). The CDR3 DNA follows: TGTGCCACCAGCAGACAAGGGGTGGAAGCTTTCTTT. This translates into CATSRQGVEAFF.

The chain's CDR3 is CASSVIIPYGYTF. For the CDR3, the DNA is TGTGCCAGCAGCGTCATTATCCCCTATGGCTACACCTTC. The chain couples TRBV6-1 to TRBJ1-2, with D uncertain. The length of the CDR3 is 13 residues. V was clipped by 6 bases and J by 4 bases, with 12 bases between them. Germline loops: CDR1 MNHNS, CDR2 SASEGT.

The chain uses TRBV19 and TRBJ2-3; 7 positions match TRBD1. The CDR3 extends over 14 amino acids. Germline V lookup: CDR1 LNHDA, CDR2 SQIVND (reference sequence). Losses at the gene ends were 3 bases for V and 8 bases for J; bases not matched to a gene: 8. The CDR3 DNA reads as TGTGCCAGTAGTATGGGAACAGGGGTCATTACGCAGTATTTT. Translating it yields CASSMGTGVITQYF.

J is TRBJ1-1 and V is TRBV11-3; D unclear. Trimming pared 0 bases from V and 1 base from J, leaving 3 bases between. There are 13 residues in the CDR3. Germline-derived CDR1 and CDR2 are SGHNT and YENEEA. CDR3 sequence: CASSLEGNTEAFF. The CDR3 DNA sequence: TGTGCCAGCAGCTTAGAGGGGAACACTGAAGCTTTCTTT.

The sample holds one count of this clone. CDR3 sequence: CASRPGSHGYTF. CDR3 DNA: TGTGCCAGCAGGCCGGGGTCTCATGGCTACACCTTC. The V and J genes are TRBV28 and TRBJ1-2; no clear D gene. The CDR3 loop spans 12 amino acids. V dropped 6 bases and J dropped 6 bases, with 11 bases sitting between them. CDR1 and CDR2 (germline): MDHEN, SYDVKM.